These T cell receptor beta chains were read from a single sample in a study of cytomegalovirus exposure and HLA in healthy donors. This table comes from immunoSEQ multiplex PCR, and its TCRdb copy is limited to in-frame clones, with some not included. This sample carries 250,000 to 350,000 clones, about nine tenths of them seen once, and the ten largest clones take approximately 0.84%. Sequencing was performed on PBMCs. The receptors originated from a woman younger than 35 in good health and CMV-seronegative. The CDR3 runs from the conserved cysteine through the conserved F or W. A D gene is named only where the DNA matches it firmly. Clone size is stated in some rows and not others, as once, few, many or a class when expanded.

15,-,TRBV5-1,-,TRBJ1-1,TGCGCCAGCAGCTTGGGGGGACTCCCGAACACTGAAGCTTTCTTT,CASSLGGLPNTEAFF
16,TRBD2,TRBV4-1,-,TRBJ2-3,TGCGCCAGCAGCCCGGGACTAGCGGGAGGGAAAGATACGCAGTATTTT,CASSPGLAGGKDTQYF
15,-,TRBV25-1,-,TRBJ2-1,TGTGCCAGCAGTGCTCGGGAGTTCAGTAGGGATGAGCAGTTCTTC,CASSAREFSRDEQFF
12,-,TRBV2,few,TRBJ1-2,TGTGCCAGCAACCCAGGCTCGGGGGGCTACACCTTC,CASNPGSGGYTF
16,-,TRBV18,few,TRBJ1-3,TGTGCCAGCTCACGCGGCGGCGGGGGCTCTGGAAACACCATATATTTT,CASSRGGGGSGNTIYF
13,-,TRBV27,once,TRBJ2-2,TGTGCCAGCGGCTCGGAAGGGGTCGGGGAGCTGTTTTTT,CASGSEGVGELFF
17,TRBD2,TRBV5-4,-,TRBJ2-7,TGTGCCAGCAGCTTGGTCCGACTAGCGGGAGTCTCCTACGAGCAGTACTTC,CASSLVRLAGVSYEQYF
13,-,TRBV5-8,-,TRBJ2-7,TGTGCCAGCAGCTTGACCCAGGGGACCGAGCAGTACTTC,CASSLTQGTEQYF
14,-,TRBV11-2,-,TRBJ2-7,TGTGCCAGCAGCTTAAGCAACCCCAGGGACGAGCAGTACTTC,CASSLSNPRDEQYF
14,-,TRBV5-1,-,TRBJ2-5,TGCGCCAGCAGCTTGGCCTGGGGCTCGGAGACCCAGTACTTC,CASSLAWGSETQYF
15,TRBD1,TRBV11-3,once,TRBJ2-1,TGTGCCAGCAGCTCGGGACAGGGGGCCTACAATGAGCAGTTCTTC,CASSSGQGAYNEQFF
15,TRBD1,TRBV5-4,-,TRBJ2-7,TGTGCCAGCAGCTTGGCGGGGACAGGGGGCTACGAGCAGTACTTC,CASSLAGTGGYEQYF
14,-,TRBV6-6,-,TRBJ1-1,TGTGCCAGCAGCTCCAGGGGCATGAACACTGAAGCTTTCTTT,CASSSRGMNTEAFF
16,TRBD1,TRBV7-6,-,TRBJ1-1,TGTGCCAGCAGCTTGACCGGGACAGGGGTCTACACTGAAGCTTTCTTT,CASSLTGTGVYTEAFF